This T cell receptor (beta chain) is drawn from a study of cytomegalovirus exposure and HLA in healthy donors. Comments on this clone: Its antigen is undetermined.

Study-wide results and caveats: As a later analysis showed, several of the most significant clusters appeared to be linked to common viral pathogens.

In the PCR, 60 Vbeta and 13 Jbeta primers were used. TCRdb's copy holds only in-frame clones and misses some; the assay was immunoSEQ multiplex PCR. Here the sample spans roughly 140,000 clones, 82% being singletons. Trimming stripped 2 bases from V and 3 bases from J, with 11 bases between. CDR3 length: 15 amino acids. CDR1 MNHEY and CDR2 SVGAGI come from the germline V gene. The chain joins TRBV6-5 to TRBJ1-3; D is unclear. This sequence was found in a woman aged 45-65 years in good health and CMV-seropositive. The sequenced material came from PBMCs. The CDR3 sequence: CASSYTSTNGNTIYF. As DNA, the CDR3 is TGTGCCAGCAGTTACACGAGTACTAATGGAAACACCATATATTTT.